This T cell receptor beta chain comes out of a study of blood T cell repertoires in COVID-19. In the study overall: T cells, B-cell-depleted T cells, or PBMCs supplied cDNA or gDNA.

As originally analysed: The assay estimated nucleated cells by amplifying reference gene primers. Clones were sequenced by immunoSEQ multiplex PCR, and TCRdb holds only the in-frame ones, with some missing. That table gives V, J and clone size, and the DNA gave D and trimming. The repertoire holds approximately 220,000 clones, with about 80% as singletons. Germline CDR1 is SEHNR and CDR2 is FQNEAQ (reference sequence). The CDR3 totals 16 residues. Trimming at V came to 6 bases and at J to 9 bases, leaving 10 bases not matched to a gene. Material for sequencing was peripheral blood. The clonotype originates from a woman aged 40 to 50 with active or convalescent COVID-19. J is TRBJ2-1 and V is TRBV7-9; 14 bases are shared with TRBD2. CDR3 in DNA: TGTGCCAGCAGGATCCCGGGACTAGCGGGAGAGGGTGAGCAGTTCTTC. Translated, it gives CASRIPGLAGEGEQFF. Full variable domain (rest looked up from reference TRBV7-9 and TRBJ2-1): DTGVSQNPRHKITKRGQNVTFRCDPISEHNRLYWYRQTLGQGPEFLTYFQNEAQLEKSRLLSDRFSAERPKGSFSTLEIQRTEQGDSAMYLCASRIPGLAGEGEQFFGPGTRLTVL.